Below are 22 T cell receptor beta chains sequenced from a single sample in a study of STAT5B mutations in CD4+ large granular lymphocyte leukemia. Profiling relied on immunoSEQ multiplex PCR, and the TCRdb table lists in-frame clones only, not all of them. Among approximately 30,000 clones, roughly three quarters were seen once, and the ten largest hold roughly 2.2%. Material for sequencing was CD4+ T cells from blood buffy coats. Receptors originate from a human donor in good health.

The chain links TRBV12-5 to TRBJ2-2; D not certain. In germline, CDR1 is LGHNT, CDR2 FRNRAP. V shed 3 bases and J shed 7 bases, with 3 bases lying between them. This CDR3 has 11 residues. CDR3 protein: CASGFYGELFF. As DNA, the CDR3 is TGTGCTAGTGGTTTTTACGGGGAGCTGTTTTTT.

V usage is TRBV11-3 and J usage is TRBJ1-2; a possible D gene is TRBD1 (5 bases). Trimming shortened V by 3 bases and J by 4 bases, and 15 bases separated the two germline ends. The germline gives CDR1 SGHNT, CDR2 YENEEA. This CDR3 has 15 residues. The CDR3 DNA reads TGTGCCAGCAGCTTCGATCTCAGGGCGGGCTATGGCTACACCTTC. Protein: CASSFDLRAGYGYTF.

This sequence joins TRBV5-4 and TRBJ2-2, with no clear D. CDR1 and CDR2 (germline): SGHNT, YYREEE (reference sequence). V was shortened by 4 bases and J by 1 base, with 11 bases between the two germline ends. The CDR3 spans 15 residues. The CDR3 sequence: CASSPKPRNTGELFF. The CDR3 nucleotides read TGTGCCAGCAGCCCAAAGCCACGGAACACCGGGGAGCTGTTTTTT.

The genes are TRBV4-1 and TRBJ2-1; TRBD2 is a possible D gene (7 bases). The CDR3 sequence is 17 residues long. Germline CDR1 MGHRA, CDR2 YSYEKL. Trimming stripped 0 bases from V and 7 bases from J, with 19 bases between. CDR3 DNA sequence: TGCGCCAGCAGCCAAGATGGGACGGGGGGCTTCAGGAATGAGCAGTTCTTC. Translation gives CASSQDGTGGFRNEQFF.

This clone showed up just once. This rearrangement joins TRBV2 to TRBJ2-3; D is perhaps TRBD1 (6 bases). The ends were cut back, 7 bases at V and 9 bases at J, with 17 bases in the middle. The CDR3 length is 13 residues. Germline CDR1 SNHLY, CDR2 FYNNEI. The CDR3 loop reads CASMFSGAITQYF. The CDR3 DNA is TGTGCCAGCATGTTCTCAGGGGCCATCACGCAGTATTTT.

This clone was counted between two and nine times. V gene TRBV19 combines with J gene TRBJ1-5; TRBD1 might be the D (5 bases). Trimming cost V 3 bases and J 2 bases, with 11 bases left between them. Germline loops: CDR1 LNHDA, CDR2 SQIVND (reference sequence). CDR3 size: 15 residues. This CDR3 reads CASSIQGTGNQPQHF. CDR3 DNA: TGTGCCAGTAGTATTCAGGGTACGGGCAATCAGCCCCAGCATTTT.

This clone has just one count. The rearrangement uses TRBV15 and TRBJ2-1; D gene ambiguous. Looked up from germline, CDR1 is LNHNV and CDR2 is YYDKDF (reference sequence). The CDR3 contains 13 residues. V gave up 5 bases and J gave up 12 bases, with 17 bases separating them. This chain's CDR3 is CATSPSHGHGQFF. The DNA for the CDR3 is TGTGCCACCAGCCCAAGCCATGGGCATGGGCAGTTCTTC.

The chain carries TRBV19 and TRBJ2-7; possible D gene TRBD1, 6 bases. Between the trimmed V and J ends, which lost 1 base and 6 bases, there was a span of 16 bases. The CDR3 contains 15 residues. The germline V gene encodes CDR1 LNHDA and CDR2 SQIVND (reference sequence). The CDR3, as DNA: TGTGCCAGTAGTATAGTGGCCCAGGGGAGAGGCGAGCAGTACTTC. Its protein is CASSIVAQGRGEQYF. Combining the CDR3 with reference TRBV19 and TRBJ2-7 gives the whole variable domain DGGITQSPKYLFRKEGQNVTLSCEQNLNHDAMYWYRQDPGQGLRLIYYSQIVNDFQKGDIAEGYSVSREKKESFPLTVTSAQKNPTAFYLCASSIVAQGRGEQYFGPGTRLTVT.

V gene TRBV5-1 combines with J gene TRBJ2-7; D gene unclear. Trimming took 1 base from V and 3 from J, leaving 11 bases between them. The length of the CDR3 is 14 residues. In germline, CDR1 is SGHRS, CDR2 YFSETQ. DNA of the CDR3: TGCGCCAGCAGCTTGTCGGTAGTTCTCTACGAGCAGTACTTC. Its translation is CASSLSVVLYEQYF.

This clone was detected once. This chain links TRBV6-5 with TRBJ1-2, with a tentative D call TRBD1 (5 bases). The germline CDR1 and CDR2 sequences are MNHEY and SVGAGI. The CDR3 consists of 13 residues. Trimming cost V 5 bases and J 8 bases, with 15 bases left between them. The CDR3: CASSTDSSIGYTF. The CDR3 DNA is TGTGCCAGCAGTACTGACAGCTCCATCGGCTACACCTTC.

A remark on this clone: Sequence at one end of the junction differs from germline and may be a read error. This chain connects TRBV2 to TRBJ1-2; D is perhaps TRBD1 (5 bases). Germline CDR1 SNHLY, CDR2 FYNNEI. CDR3 size: 14 residues. As DNA, the CDR3 is TGTGCCAGCAGGGAAGGGCAGGGATGGCGGGGCTACACCTTC. Its protein is CASREGQGWRGYTF.

The chain uses TRBV30 and TRBJ1-4; D uncertain. V shed 4 bases and J shed 0 bases, with 6 bases lying between them. This CDR3 has 13 amino acids. The germline V gene has CDR1 GTSNPN and CDR2 SVGIG (reference sequence). The CDR3 nucleotides are TGTGCCTGGAATGGCGCAACTAATGAAAAACTGTTTTTT. Protein: CAWNGATNEKLFF.

This sequence joins TRBV15 and TRBJ2-1, with unresolved D. Germline CDR1 is LNHNV and CDR2 is YYDKDF (reference sequence). Trimming shortened V by 0 bases and J by 9 bases, and 9 bases separated the two germline ends. The length of the CDR3 is 13 residues. The CDR3 nucleotides read TGTGCCACCAGCAGAGATTTGCTCGGTGAGCAGTTCTTC. Protein sequence: CATSRDLLGEQFF.

The V and J genes are TRBV18 and TRBJ2-1; tentatively, D is TRBD1 (5 bases). The CDR3 loop spans 16 amino acids. CDR1 is KGHSH and CDR2 is LQKENI in the germline V gene. V lost 3 bases and J 1 base, leaving 13 bases between the germline ends. CDR3 sequence reads: CASSPQGRASYNEQFF. The CDR3 coding sequence is TGTGCCAGCTCACCTCAGGGTCGCGCATCCTACAATGAGCAGTTCTTC.

CDR3: CASSGGRGAQYF. The DNA for the CDR3 is TGTGCCAGCAGCGGCGGACGAGGCGCGCAGTATTTT. The chain combines TRBV5-6 with TRBJ2-3; D is unclear. CDR3 length: 12 residues. Trimming stripped 4 bases from V and 10 bases from J, with 13 bases between. CDR1 is SGHDT and CDR2 is YYEEEE in the germline V gene.

This clone was seen a few times. This rearrangement joins TRBV21-1 to TRBJ1-5. TRBV21-1 is noted as a pseudogene. The CDR3 sequence is 16 residues long. The CDR3 DNA follows: TGTGCCAGCAGCAAGATGGGAGGGGGCGGAGGACAGCCCCAGCATTTT. This sequence encodes CASSKMGGGGGQPQHF.

Only one count was recorded for this clone. This sequence joins TRBV6-1 and TRBJ1-2, with 9 bases matching TRBD1. Germline values: CDR1 MNHNS, CDR2 SASEGT. Trimming cost V 8 bases and J 7 bases; bases outside gene matches: 2. The CDR3 has 11 amino acids. The CDR3 loop is CASGGQGGYTF. CDR3 sequence (DNA): TGTGCCAGCGGGGGACAGGGTGGCTACACCTTC.

CDR3 DNA sequence: TGTGCCAGCAGCTTTGTAGCTGACTCCTACGAGCAGTACTTC. It encodes CASSFVADSYEQYF. The chain has TRBV7-8 and TRBJ2-7, with D unresolved. There are 14 residues in the CDR3. With 3 bases removed from V and 0 bases from J, the gap between germline ends came to 9 bases. CDR1 is SGHVS and CDR2 is FQNEAQ in the germline V gene.

This rearrangement joins TRBV28 to TRBJ1-5; no reliable D call. Trimming pared 2 bases from V and 2 bases from J, leaving 13 bases between. The CDR3 length is 16 residues. The germline V gene encodes CDR1 MDHEN and CDR2 SYDVKM. CDR3: CASSLTRQLRNQPQHF. In DNA form, the CDR3 reads TGTGCCAGCAGTTTAACCAGGCAGTTGCGCAATCAGCCCCAGCATTTT. Variable domain in full (rest from reference TRBV28 and TRBJ1-5): DVKVTQSSRYLVKRTGEKVFLECVQDMDHENMFWYRQDPGLGLRLIYFSYDVKMKEKGDIPEGYSVSREKKERFSLILESASTNQTSMYLCASSLTRQLRNQPQHFGDGTRLSIL.

This clone has only a few counts. The J gene is TRBJ2-5, the V gene TRBV5-1; D possibly uses TRBD1 or TRBD2 (6 bases each). Between the trimmed V and J ends, which lost 1 base and 5 bases, there was a span of 15 bases. Germline CDR1 reads SGHRS; CDR2 reads YFSETQ. CDR3 length: 15 residues. CDR3 loop: CASSLRGLGGETQYF. CDR3 nucleotides: TGCGCCAGCAGCTTGCGAGGTCTAGGGGGGGAGACCCAGTACTTC.

This chain connects TRBV11-1 to TRBJ2-5; a weak D match, TRBD1 (5 bases). CDR1 is SGHAT and CDR2 is FQDESV in the germline V gene (reference sequence). The V and J ends lost 2 bases and 5 bases respectively, with 12 bases between them. The CDR3 contains 14 residues. The DNA for the CDR3 is TGTGCCAGCAGCTTATCCCAGGGTATGGAGACCCAGTACTTC. Translated: CASSLSQGMETQYF.

The chain carries TRBV7-8 and TRBJ2-3; D possibly corresponds to TRBD1 (6 bases). The CDR3 is 17 amino acids. Germline CDR1 SGHVS, CDR2 FQNEAQ. The V end was cut by 4 bases, the J end by 1 base, with 18 bases between. The CDR3 DNA follows: TGTGCCAGCAGCTCTAGACCGGGACACGGCCGCACAGATACGCAGTATTTT. The encoded protein is CASSSRPGHGRTDTQYF.